These 30 T cell receptor beta chains share one sample of origin, sequenced in a study of T cell changes during pregnancy in multiple sclerosis. Data came from immunoSEQ multiplex PCR; TCRdb stores just in-frame clones and leaves some out. The table records roughly 100,000 clones, roughly 92% of them present only once. The sequenced sample was peripheral blood, obtained after pregnancy. The receptors derive from a female donor with multiple sclerosis, enrolled in a pregnancy study.

This clone was found once. The chain uses TRBV5-5 and TRBJ1-5; 7 nucleotides line up with TRBD1. Looked up from germline, CDR1 is SGHKS and CDR2 is YYEKEE (reference sequence). CDR3 length: 15 residues. The junction had 10 bases not matched to a gene; V was cut back by 3 bases and J by 7 bases. CDR3 nucleotides: TGTGCCAGCAGCTACAACGAGGGGGCACGCCAGCCCCAGCATTTT. Its translation: CASSYNEGARQPQHF.

The chain combines TRBV10-3 with TRBJ1-1; TRBD1 matches at 7 bases. Looked up from germline, CDR1 is ENHRY and CDR2 is SYGVKD. The CDR3 has 17 amino acids. Trimming took 4 bases from V and 1 from J; bases not matched to a gene: 12. CDR3 region: CAISGSGQLKANTEAFF. For the CDR3, the DNA is TGTGCCATCAGTGGGTCGGGACAGCTTAAGGCGAACACTGAAGCTTTCTTT.

The rearrangement links TRBV4-1 to TRBJ2-7; D ambiguous. Germline-derived CDR1 and CDR2 are MGHRA and YSYEKL. The CDR3 is 13 residues long. Trimming took 1 base from V and 1 from J, leaving 5 bases between them. The CDR3 loop is CASSQGRSYEQYF. The CDR3 DNA reads TGCGCCAGCAGCCAAGGGCGGTCCTACGAGCAGTACTTC.

The V call is TRBV27, the J call TRBJ2-7; 8 nucleotides agree with TRBD2. The junction had 10 bases not matched to a gene; V was cut back by 5 bases and J by 7 bases. The CDR3 covers 14 residues. Germline loops: CDR1 MNHEY, CDR2 SMNVEV (reference sequence). CDR3 DNA: TGTGCCAGCAGTGGAAGCGGGAGCGGGGCTGAGCAGTACTTC. Protein product: CASSGSGSGAEQYF.

CDR3 coding DNA: TGTGCCAGCTCACAGGGACAGGTCTACAATCAGCCCCAGCATTTT. It codes for CASSQGQVYNQPQHF. The chain combines TRBV18 with TRBJ1-5; 8 bases are shared with TRBD1. V dropped 4 bases and J dropped 3; count of bases not matched to a gene: 5. This CDR3 contains 15 residues. Germline lookup yields CDR1 KGHSH and CDR2 LQKENI.

The chain uses TRBV7-6 and TRBJ1-1, with D possibly TRBD1 on 6 matching bases. The V end was cut by 1 base, the J end by 0 bases, with 9 bases between. The CDR3 consists of 15 residues. Germline loops: CDR1 SGHVS, CDR2 FNYEAQ. The CDR3 DNA reads TGTGCCAGCAGCTTAGTGCAGGGGATGAACACTGAAGCTTTCTTT. Amino acids: CASSLVQGMNTEAFF. Full variable domain (rest looked up from reference TRBV7-6 and TRBJ1-1): GAGVSQSPRYKVTKRGQDVALRCDPISGHVSLYWYRQALGQGPEFLTYFNYEAQQDKSGLPNDRFSAERPEGSISTLTIQRTEQRDSAMYRCASSLVQGMNTEAFFGQGTRLTVV.

This chain uses TRBV20-1 with TRBJ2-5; TRBD2 agrees at 7 bases. V shed 6 bases and J 4 bases; nucleotides not matched to a gene: 2. This CDR3 is built from 11 residues. Germline V gene sequence: CDR1 DFQATT, CDR2 SNEGSKA (reference sequence). The CDR3 is CSAQRGETQYF. CDR3 in DNA: TGCAGTGCCCAGCGGGGAGAGACCCAGTACTTC.

This chain joins TRBV11-2 and TRBJ2-5; 8 nucleotides agree with TRBD1. The CDR3 runs to 15 residues. CDR1 is SGHAT, CDR2 FQNNGV, per germline. Trimming took 3 bases from V and 5 from J; bases not matched to a gene: 8. The CDR3 nucleotides read TGTGCCAGCAGCTTTGTGGCAGGGGGCTTGGAGACCCAGTACTTC. Protein sequence: CASSFVAGGLETQYF. Full variable domain (outside the CDR3, taken from reference TRBV11-2 and TRBJ2-5): EAGVAQSPRYKIIEKRQSVAFWCNPISGHATLYWYQQILGQGPKLLIQFQNNGVVDDSQLPKDRFSAERLKGVDSTLKIQPAKLEDSAVYLCASSFVAGGLETQYFGPGTRLLVL.

This chain connects TRBV5-5 to TRBJ1-4; perhaps TRBD1 as D (5 bases). Trimming took off 5 bases at V and 8 bases at J, with 19 bases between the two ends. Germline loops: CDR1 SGHKS, CDR2 YYEKEE (reference sequence). The CDR3 consists of 15 residues. CDR3 amino acids: CASSFPRVSEEKLFF. CDR3 DNA sequence: TGTGCCAGCAGTTTCCCCAGGGTAAGCGAAGAAAAACTGTTTTTT.

The rearrangement uses TRBV4-1 and TRBJ1-2; 7 bases are shared with TRBD1. From germline, CDR1 is MGHRA and CDR2 YSYEKL. V dropped 1 base and J dropped 5; count of bases not matched to a gene: 4. The CDR3 totals 14 residues. This CDR3 is CASSQGDSFYGYTF. The CDR3, as DNA: TGCGCCAGCAGCCAAGGGGACAGTTTTTATGGCTACACCTTC.

V and J are TRBV6-5 and TRBJ1-1, with no clear D. The V gene lost 7 bases and the J gene lost 4 bases, with 16 bases spanning the gap. The CDR3 runs to 14 residues. Per germline, CDR1 MNHEY and CDR2 SVGAGI. The DNA of the CDR3 is TGTGCCAGCACCTGGAACAGTCGGGGCACTGAAGCTTTCTTT. Translated, it gives CASTWNSRGTEAFF.

This chain connects TRBV7-6 to TRBJ2-3, with D possibly TRBD1 on 6 matching bases. This CDR3 is built from 14 residues. Germline assignment: CDR1 SGHVS and CDR2 FNYEAQ. V was cut by 5 bases and J by 4 bases, with 13 bases left in between. CDR3 region: CASSVDRRADTQYF. The CDR3 DNA reads TGTGCCAGCAGCGTTGACAGGAGAGCAGATACGCAGTATTTT.

The count of this clone is one. V is TRBV19 and J is TRBJ1-5; D is possibly TRBD1 (6 bases). V gave up 0 bases and J gave up 4 bases, with 13 bases separating them. CDR1 LNHDA and CDR2 SQIVND come from the germline V gene (reference sequence). The CDR3 contains 16 residues. CDR3 sequence (DNA): TGTGCCAGTAGTATAGAAGGAACAGGGAAAAATCAGCCCCAGCATTTT. Translating gives CASSIEGTGKNQPQHF.

This chain joins TRBV10-3 and TRBJ1-6; no clear D. The length of the CDR3 is 13 residues. The V end lost 6 bases, the J end lost 5 bases, and 8 bases lay between the germline ends. CDR1 ENHRY and CDR2 SYGVKD come from the germline V gene. The CDR3 here is CAIRRAHNSPLHF. CDR3 coding DNA: TGTGCCATCAGGAGGGCCCATAATTCACCCCTCCACTTT.

V gene TRBV4-2 combines with J gene TRBJ2-7; 8 bases are shared with TRBD2. The germline V gene has CDR1 LGHNA and CDR2 YNFKEQ. This CDR3 region has 18 residues. V shed 4 bases and J 5 bases; nucleotides not matched to a gene: 19. The CDR3 coding sequence is TGTGCCAGCAGCCCCAGAGAAGCGGGGGCCCTCCGCGGGAACGAGCAGTACTTC. It specifies CASSPREAGALRGNEQYF.

The chain uses TRBV18 and TRBJ1-2; the match to TRBD1 covers 7 bases. The germline V gene has CDR1 KGHSH and CDR2 LQKENI. CDR3 length: 15 amino acids. The J segment lost 6 bases and the V segment lost 5 bases, leaving 12 bases of the junction unmatched. In nucleotides, the CDR3 is TGTGCCAGCTCAGCGGATACAGGGGCCGCCAATGGCTACACCTTC. It translates to CASSADTGAANGYTF.

The table lists this clone with many counts. The V and J genes are TRBV29-1 and TRBJ2-2; D is unresolved. The germline V gene encodes CDR1 SQVTM and CDR2 ANQGSEA. CDR3 length equals 11 residues. Trimming removed 8 bases from V and 6 bases from J, with 10 bases in between. CDR3 amino acids: CSFRVAGELFF. CDR3 nucleotides: TGCAGCTTCCGTGTCGCCGGGGAGCTGTTTTTT.

V is TRBV2 and J is TRBJ2-3, with D unresolved. CDR3 length: 15 amino acids. Germline V CDR1 and CDR2: SNHLY, FYNNEI. Trimming removed 8 bases at V and 2 bases at J, with 17 bases between. The CDR3, as DNA: TGTGCCAGCGCTCCTGTAGCTCTTGCCACAGATACGCAGTATTTT. Its translation is CASAPVALATDTQYF. Variable domain in full (rest from reference TRBV2 and TRBJ2-3): EPEVTQTPSHQVTQMGQEVILRCVPISNHLYFYWYRQILGQKVEFLVSFYNNEISEKSEIFDDQFSVERPDGSNFTLKIRSTKLEDSAMYFCASAPVALATDTQYFGPGTRLTVL.

This sequence joins TRBV19 and TRBJ2-3; 13 nucleotides agree with TRBD2. The CDR3 is 15 amino acids. Germline lookup yields CDR1 LNHDA and CDR2 SQIVND (reference sequence). The V gene end was trimmed by 6 bases and the J gene end by 4 bases; junction bases not matched to a gene: 4. CDR3 sequence reads: CASSPGLAGADTQYF. DNA of the CDR3: TGTGCCAGTAGCCCAGGACTAGCGGGGGCAGATACGCAGTATTTT.

The CDR3 loop reads CASSPLLGASTDTQYF. The CDR3 DNA reads TGTGCCAGCAGCCCCCTCCTGGGCGCTAGCACAGATACGCAGTATTTT. This sequence joins TRBV14 and TRBJ2-3; D is undetermined. V lost 4 bases to trimming and J lost 0 bases, with 14 bases between them. The germline V gene has CDR1 SGHDN and CDR2 FVKESK. The CDR3 is 16 amino acids.

The chain joins TRBV5-5 to TRBJ1-4; unclear D gene. V shed 3 bases and J shed 1 base, with 4 bases lying between them. There are 13 residues in the CDR3. The germline V gene has CDR1 SGHKS and CDR2 YYEKEE (reference sequence). CDR3 sequence (DNA): TGTGCCAGCAGCTCAGTAACTAATGAAAAACTGTTTTTT. Protein sequence: CASSSVTNEKLFF.

The chain combines TRBV28 with TRBJ1-4, with D maybe TRBD1 (5 bases). Trimming left V 3 bases short and J 2 bases short, with 10 bases between. CDR1 and CDR2 from the germline V gene are MDHEN and SYDVKM. The CDR3 sequence is 15 residues long. This CDR3 is CASSFLGGTNEKLFF. For the CDR3, the DNA is TGTGCCAGCAGTTTTCTGGGGGGTACTAATGAAAAACTGTTTTTT.

The rearrangement joins TRBV6-1 to TRBJ1-2, with D perhaps TRBD1 (5 bases). The CDR3 sequence is 13 residues long. Germline loops: CDR1 MNHNS, CDR2 SASEGT. V was trimmed by 5 bases and J by 2 bases, leaving 9 bases between them. Here the CDR3 DNA reads TGTGCCAGCAGTACGGCAGGGAACTATGGCTACACCTTC. Its translation is CASSTAGNYGYTF.

The V gene is TRBV4-2, the J gene TRBJ2-5; TRBD2 is a possible D gene (7 bases). The CDR3 has 17 residues. Germline V gene data show CDR1 as LGHNA and CDR2 as YNFKEQ. V lost 0 bases and J 5 bases, leaving 19 bases between the germline ends. The chain's CDR3 is CASSQDLGGAGGETQYF. CDR3 sequence (DNA): TGTGCCAGCAGCCAAGATCTAGGGGGGGCTGGCGGGGAGACCCAGTACTTC.

This chain joins TRBV7-9 and TRBJ2-5; D is perhaps TRBD2 (6 bases). V lost 1 base to trimming and J lost 3 bases, with 12 bases between them. Germline CDR1 is SEHNR and CDR2 is FQNEAQ (reference sequence). CDR3 length equals 15 residues. CDR3 protein: CASSLDSWREETQYF. CDR3 sequence (DNA): TGTGCCAGCAGCTTAGACAGCTGGAGGGAAGAGACCCAGTACTTC.

This rearrangement joins TRBV28 to TRBJ2-1; maybe TRBD2 (6 bases). The germline V gene encodes CDR1 MDHEN and CDR2 SYDVKM. The V end was cut by 1 base, the J end by 0 bases, with 19 bases between. The CDR3 extends over 19 amino acids. CDR3 sequence reads: CASSLLVREAKSSYNEQFF. CDR3 DNA sequence: TGTGCCAGCAGTTTATTAGTCAGGGAGGCCAAGAGCTCCTACAATGAGCAGTTCTTC.

This chain joins TRBV30 and TRBJ2-7; D remains ambiguous. Germline loops: CDR1 GTSNPN, CDR2 SVGIG (reference sequence). Trimming stripped 0 bases from V and 2 bases from J, with 5 bases between. The CDR3 has 12 residues. The CDR3 DNA sequence: TGTGCCTGGAGTGTAGGAGCCTACGAGCAGTACTTC. This translates into CAWSVGAYEQYF.

This clone was seen once. V gene TRBV9 combines with J gene TRBJ1-2; possibly TRBD1 for D (6 bases). Trimming shortened V by 0 bases and J by 3 bases, and 12 bases separated the two germline ends. This CDR3 comprises 15 residues. Germline loops: CDR1 SGDLS, CDR2 YYNGEE. In DNA form, the CDR3 reads TGTGCCAGCAGCGTAGGGGCAGGGGTGGACTATGGCTACACCTTC. It encodes CASSVGAGVDYGYTF.

The rearrangement links TRBV2 to TRBJ2-7; TRBD1 agrees at 7 bases. Per germline, CDR1 SNHLY and CDR2 FYNNEI. V trimming: 5 bases; J trimming: 5 bases; junction bases outside the gene matches: 6. The CDR3 length is 13 residues. The CDR3 sequence: CASSQTGADEQYF. The CDR3 DNA sequence: TGTGCCAGCAGTCAAACAGGGGCCGACGAGCAGTACTTC.

This rearrangement joins TRBV28 to TRBJ1-5; 8 bases match TRBD1. Germline CDR1 and CDR2: MDHEN and SYDVKM. V trimming: 6 bases; J trimming: 4 bases; junction bases outside the gene matches: 8. The CDR3 has 15 amino acids. CDR3: CASSRPGQGNQPQHF. Written as DNA, the CDR3 is TGTGCCAGCAGCCGACCCGGACAGGGAAATCAGCCCCAGCATTTT.